The 17 T cell receptor beta chains given below trace back to one sample, sequenced in a study of CD8+CD57+ T cells in acquired aplastic anemia. TCR beta VDJ combinations and CDR3 sequences were profiled from genomic DNA. MiXCR, applied by TCRdb to the reads, yields one record per CDR3 protein. Among 150,000 to 200,000 distinct CDR3 sequences listed, approximately 49% were seen once. The sample consisted of sorted CD4+, CD8+, or CD8+CD57+ T cells (not recorded which) from PBMCs. These receptors originate from a human donor in good health.

This rearrangement joins TRBV10-3 to TRBJ2-5; tentative D call: TRBD1 (7 bases). Trimming removed 11 bases at V and 4 bases at J, with 14 bases between. Germline assignment: CDR1 ENHRY and CDR2 SYGVKD. The CDR3 runs to 12 residues. For the CDR3, the DNA is TGTGCCGCGGGACAGTTGGTAGAGACCCAGTACTTC. Translated: CAAGQLVETQYF.

Many counts were recorded for this clonotype. The chain employs TRBV12-3 or TRBV12-4 and TRBJ2-7; D not certain. The CDR3 runs to 12 residues. Trimming removed 3 bases at V and 4 bases at J, with 7 bases between. In nucleotides, the CDR3 is TGTGCCAGCAGTTTCTCCTTTTACGAGCAGTACTTC. Protein: CASSFSFYEQYF.

J is TRBJ2-5 and V is TRBV28, with D possibly matching TRBD1 (5 bases). This CDR3 is built from 16 residues. V was trimmed by 8 bases and J by 1 base, leaving 20 bases between them. Per the germline V gene, CDR1 is MDHEN and CDR2 is SYDVKM. The DNA of the CDR3 is TGTGCCAGCCTACCAGGGCAGGCGAGAGTCCAAGAGACCCAGTACTTC. This codes for CASLPGQARVQETQYF.

This clonotype was seen only a few times. One junction end disagrees with the germline gene, perhaps due to a read error. The chain has TRBV7-7 and TRBJ1-1; D might be TRBD1 (5 bases). The CDR3 loop spans 13 amino acids. Germline assignment: CDR1 SSHAT and CDR2 FNYEAQ (reference sequence). The CDR3 region is CASSLEAGTEAFF. Written as DNA, the CDR3 is TGTGCTAGCAGTCTAGAGGCAGGGACTGAAGCTTTCTTT.

This clonotype was recorded many times. The gene calls are TRBV6-2 or TRBV6-3 and TRBJ1-5; D is perhaps TRBD1 (5 bases). Looked up from germline, CDR1 is MNHEY and CDR2 is SVGEGT. The CDR3 has 13 residues. Trimming pared 4 bases from V and 7 bases from J, leaving 11 bases between. As DNA, the CDR3 is TGTGCCAGCAGTTTCTGGGGGAACCAGCCCCAGCATTTT. It encodes CASSFWGNQPQHF.

This clonotype has at least ten counts. The V gene is TRBV20-1, the J gene TRBJ2-1; 7 bases align to TRBD2. V lost 2 bases and J lost 3; bases outside the gene matches: 7. Germline-derived CDR1 and CDR2 are DFQATT and SNEGSKA (reference sequence). The CDR3 spans 15 residues. CDR3 loop: CSARISGTFYNEQFF. For the CDR3, the DNA is TGCAGTGCTAGAATAAGCGGGACCTTCTACAATGAGCAGTTCTTC.

This clonotype was recorded at least ten times. The CDR3 is CASRTGVFSGANVLTF. The CDR3 DNA reads TGTGCCAGCAGGACAGGGGTTTTCTCTGGGGCCAACGTCCTGACTTTC. The chain is built from TRBV12-3 or TRBV12-4 and TRBJ2-6, with 8 bases fitting TRBD1. CDR3 length: 16 residues. V trimming: 6 bases; J trimming: 0 bases; junction bases outside the gene matches: 4.

Ten or more counts support this clonotype. This chain links TRBV15 with TRBJ2-7; tentative D call: TRBD1 (6 bases). CDR1 and CDR2 (germline): LNHNV, YYDKDF (reference sequence). This CDR3 contains 14 residues. The germline V and J ends were trimmed by 3 bases and 0 bases, with 9 bases remaining between them. The CDR3 nucleotides read TGTGCCACCAGCAGTAGACAGGCCTCCTACGAGCAGTACTTC. Translating gives CATSSRQASYEQYF.

The chain employs TRBV6-2 or TRBV6-3 and TRBJ2-1; weak D call: TRBD2 (7 bases). Trimming removed 2 bases at V and 0 bases at J, with 11 bases between. CDR1 is MNHEY, CDR2 SVGEGT, per germline. CDR3 length: 16 amino acids. The CDR3 sequence: CASSYRGASSYNEQFF. CDR3 in DNA: TGTGCCAGCAGTTACCGGGGGGCCAGCTCCTACAATGAGCAGTTCTTC.

V usage is TRBV11-1 and J usage is TRBJ2-7; D might be TRBD1 (6 bases). Germline CDR1 and CDR2: SGHAT and FQDESV (reference sequence). V was cut by 2 bases and J by 0 bases, with 14 bases left in between. CDR3 length: 16 amino acids. The chain's CDR3 is CASSLTITGSSYEQYF. In nucleotides, the CDR3 is TGTGCCAGCAGCTTAACAATAACAGGGAGCTCCTACGAGCAGTACTTC.

A word on this clonotype: One junction end disagrees with the germline gene, perhaps due to a read error. V usage is TRBV25-1 and J usage is TRBJ2-7, with D possibly TRBD2 on 6 matching bases. The V gene's germline CDR1 is MGHDK and CDR2 SYGVNS. The CDR3 loop spans 15 amino acids. Here the CDR3 DNA reads TGTGCCAACAGTCCGGAGGGGAAGGGGCCCCGCGAGCAGTACTTC. Translation gives CANSPEGKGPREQYF.

The rearrangement joins TRBV7-2 to TRBJ1-4, with 7 positions matching TRBD1. CDR3 size: 13 residues. V lost 4 bases, J lost 15 bases, and 11 bases stayed unmatched. Germline V lookup: CDR1 SGHTA, CDR2 FQGNSA. In nucleotides, the CDR3 is TGTGCCAGCAGCTCCATGACAGGGATGGCGTTGTTTTTT. Its protein is CASSSMTGMALFF.

CDR3 nucleotides: TGCGCCAGCAGAGCGAACTACGAGCAGTACTTC. Protein: CASRANYEQYF. The chain recombines TRBV5-1 with TRBJ2-7; no clear D. The CDR3 sequence is 11 residues long. Trimming removed 5 bases at V and 3 bases at J, with 6 bases between. Germline lookup yields CDR1 SGHRS and CDR2 YFSETQ.

This clonotype was seen at least ten times. The chain carries TRBV6-1 and TRBJ2-5; the D gene is possibly TRBD2 (6 bases). The CDR3 has 17 amino acids. CDR1 and CDR2 (germline): MNHNS, SASEGT. Trimming took 6 bases from V and 1 from J, leaving 21 bases between them. Here the CDR3 DNA reads TGTGCCAGCAGAAGACTAGTGGGAATCCAATTCCAAGAGACCCAGTACTTC. Translating it yields CASRRLVGIQFQETQYF.

This clonotype has a handful of counts. The chain employs TRBV6-1 and TRBJ2-6; 7 nucleotides line up with TRBD1. Unmatched junction bases numbered 12, after V lost 0 bases and J lost 4 bases. Germline-derived CDR1 and CDR2 are MNHNS and SASEGT. There are 19 residues in the CDR3. CDR3 DNA sequence: TGTGCCAGCAGTGAAGCCCCTAGCAGACAGGGAACGGGGGCCAACGTCCTGACTTTC. Its translation: CASSEAPSRQGTGANVLTF.

This sequence joins TRBV20-1 and TRBJ1-1; the D gene is possibly TRBD1 (6 bases). CDR1 DFQATT and CDR2 SNEGSKA come from the germline V gene (reference sequence). V was shortened by 3 bases and J by 0 bases, with 11 bases between the two germline ends. This CDR3 has 14 amino acids. CDR3 nucleotide sequence: TGCAGTGCTAGTCGGGACACTTTGAACACTGAAGCTTTCTTT. This translates into CSASRDTLNTEAFF.

Worth noting for this clonotype: A much larger clone differs from this one at a single base, so this may be a read error. The rearrangement links TRBV3-1 to TRBJ2-5, with TRBD2 identical over 7 bases. The V gene's germline CDR1 is LGHDT and CDR2 YNNKEL (reference sequence). J lost 9 bases, V lost 1 base, and 11 bases had no gene match. The CDR3 covers 15 residues. Written as DNA, the CDR3 is TGTGCCAGCAGCCAAGTGGGGCAGGGAGGGGAGGCCCAGTACTTC. Translation gives CASSQVGQGGEAQYF.